One and the same sample provided the 20 T cell receptor beta chains below, sequenced in a study of regulatory T cells in long-lasting Graves disease. Investigators prepared the TCR beta libraries by applying iRepertoire HTBI primers and Arm-PCR of CDR3 regions. Each CDR3 protein gets one entry after TCRdb re-called the multiplex PCR reads with MiXCR. The data contain 540,000 or so distinct CDR3 sequences, roughly 14% of them singletons. Specified time point: newly diagnosed GD, antithyroid drugs for less than 3 months. Isolated PBMC RNA provided the starting material for the TCR library. These sequences were also reported in another study, on T cells in Graves' hyperthyroidism and ophthalmopathy.

This sample comprised peripheral blood mononuclear cells (PBMCs), obtained at new diagnosis, from a patient treated with antithyroid drugs. All receptors come from a man aged 30 to 39 with Graves disease.

The CDR3 DNA follows: TGTGCCAGCAGCCTTGCTCCAGGGTTGAACACTGAAGCTTTCTTT. It translates to CASSLAPGLNTEAFF. The chain uses TRBV7-2 and TRBJ1-1; TRBD1 might be the D (5 bases). Germline CDR1 is SGHTA and CDR2 is FQGNSA. This CDR3 comprises 15 residues. V lost 5 bases and J 0 bases, leaving 13 bases between the germline ends. The full variable domain, its missing parts supplied by reference TRBV7-2 and TRBJ1-1, is GAGVSQSPSNKVTEKGKDVELRCDPISGHTALYWYRQSLGQGLEFLIYFQGNSAPDKSGLPSDRFSAERTGGSVSTLTIQRTQQEDSAVYLCASSLAPGLNTEAFFGQGTRLTVV.

This clonotype has ten or more counts. This chain connects TRBV12-3 or TRBV12-4 to TRBJ1-2, with 10 bases fitting TRBD1. This CDR3 is 16 amino acids long. The V gene end was trimmed by 5 bases and the J gene end by 8 bases; junction bases not matched to a gene: 14. Here the CDR3 reads CASSRTARDRGSGYTF. Here the CDR3 DNA reads TGTGCCAGCAGTCGAACCGCTAGGGACAGGGGTTCCGGCTACACCTTC.

The chain links TRBV7-2 to TRBJ1-5, with D perhaps TRBD1 (6 bases). Trimming shortened V by 1 base and J by 8 bases, and 12 bases separated the two germline ends. The CDR3 is 14 amino acids. Germline values: CDR1 SGHTA, CDR2 FQGNSA. The CDR3 sequence is CASSLGQAGEPQHF. The CDR3 DNA reads as TGTGCCAGCAGCTTAGGACAGGCCGGGGAGCCCCAGCATTTT.

V and J are TRBV30 and TRBJ2-7; 11 nucleotides align to TRBD2. J lost 9 bases, V lost 7 bases, and 17 bases had no gene match. Germline V gives CDR1 GTSNPN, CDR2 SVGIG (reference sequence). This CDR3 is built from 15 residues. The DNA for the CDR3 is TGTGCCTCGAAAACGCCGGGACTAGCGGAGACCCGGCAGTACTTC. Protein product: CASKTPGLAETRQYF.

This clonotype was picked up many times. The rearrangement uses TRBV6-1 and TRBJ2-7; the D gene could be TRBD1 or TRBD2 (5 bases each). V was clipped by 6 bases and J by 3 bases, with 18 bases between them. From germline, CDR1 is MNHNS and CDR2 SASEGT. CDR3 length equals 15 residues. The CDR3 is CASSPTGTYLYEQYF. CDR3 in DNA: TGTGCCAGCAGCCCCACCGGGACGTACCTCTACGAGCAGTACTTC.

The rearrangement uses TRBV27 and TRBJ1-5, with D unresolved. Germline V gives CDR1 MNHEY, CDR2 SMNVEV (reference sequence). V was pared by 7 bases and J by 4 bases, with 11 bases between. The CDR3 runs to 13 residues. The chain's CDR3 is CASNTDLNQPQHF. The CDR3 DNA reads as TGTGCCAGCAACACGGACCTTAATCAGCCCCAGCATTTT.

This chain uses TRBV20-1 with TRBJ1-2; TRBD1 agrees at 7 bases. Germline V gene lookup returns CDR1 DFQATT and CDR2 SNEGSKA (reference sequence). This CDR3 spans 14 amino acids. V was clipped by 4 bases and J by 9 bases; unmatched bases: 14. CDR3 bases: TGCAGTGCTACCGTGTTTCGGGACAGTGAAAGCTACACCTTC. It is translated as CSATVFRDSESYTF.

In this sample, this clonotype turned up a few times. The genes are TRBV2 and TRBJ2-2, with 8 bases aligning to TRBD1. The CDR3 runs to 16 residues. Germline CDR1 reads SNHLY; CDR2 reads FYNNEI. Trimming took 1 base from V and 6 from J; bases not matched to a gene: 7. The CDR3 spells CASSEGYRGIAGELFF. The CDR3 nucleotides read TGTGCCAGCAGTGAAGGGTACAGGGGGATAGCCGGGGAGCTGTTTTTT.

This clonotype was found many times. The chain recombines TRBV7-9 with TRBJ2-2; D possibly matches TRBD1 or TRBD2 (5 bases each). Trimming left V 4 bases short and J 0 bases short, with 12 bases between. The CDR3 runs 16 residues. CDR1 and CDR2 from the germline V gene are SEHNR and FQNEAQ (reference sequence). The CDR3 nucleotides are TGTGCCAGCAGCTCCCTGGGGACCACGAACACCGGGGAGCTGTTTTTT. Encoded protein: CASSSLGTTNTGELFF. Drawing the rest from reference TRBV7-9 and TRBJ2-2, the complete variable domain is DTGVSQNPRHKITKRGQNVTFRCDPISEHNRLYWYRQTLGQGPEFLTYFQNEAQLEKSRLLSDRFSAERPKGSFSTLEIQRTEQGDSAMYLCASSSLGTTNTGELFFGEGSRLTVL.

This clonotype was counted ten times or more. The chain recombines TRBV7-3 with TRBJ2-7; a weak D match, TRBD1 (7 bases). The CDR3 covers 14 residues. The V end lost 2 bases, the J end lost 2 bases, and 10 bases lay between the germline ends. Germline CDR1 and CDR2: SGHTA and FQGTGA. CDR3 loop: CASSLQGGAYEQYF. DNA of the CDR3: TGTGCCAGCAGCTTACAGGGGGGTGCCTACGAGCAGTACTTC.

V usage is TRBV28 and J usage is TRBJ2-1; 10 nucleotides line up with TRBD2. The V gene's germline CDR1 is MDHEN and CDR2 SYDVKM. The CDR3 length is 15 residues. Germline trimming cut 6 bases from V and 9 bases from J; bases unmatched to any gene: 11. CDR3 sequence: CASSPSSGSLGEQFF. The CDR3 DNA reads TGTGCCAGCAGCCCCTCTAGCGGGAGTTTAGGTGAGCAGTTCTTC.

This clonotype was seen repeatedly, ten times or more. V and J are TRBV11-1 and TRBJ2-1, with no clear D. V lost 1 base and J lost 3, with 4 bases in between. Germline V gene sequence: CDR1 SGHAT, CDR2 FQDESV (reference sequence). This CDR3 region has 13 residues. The CDR3 loop reads CASSLERYNEQFF. The CDR3 coding sequence is TGTGCCAGCAGCTTAGAGCGCTACAATGAGCAGTTCTTC.

Points on this clonotype: One junction end does not reproduce the germline sequence, and a read error may be involved. CDR3 nucleotide sequence: TGTGCCAGCAGCAAATCCTTCCCAGGGACTAGCGGGAGGGCCGGGGACGGTGAGCAGCTCTTC. Translated: CASSKSFPGTSGRAGDGEQLF. This rearrangement joins TRBV11-2 to TRBJ2-1, with 16 bases identical to TRBD2. This CDR3 contains 21 residues. Germline values: CDR1 SGHAT, CDR2 FQNNGV.

The chain carries TRBV7-8 and TRBJ2-7; TRBD1 matches at 9 bases. There are 17 residues in the CDR3. The germline CDR1 and CDR2 sequences are SGHVS and FQNEAQ. V lost 5 bases to trimming and J lost 2 bases; unmatched junction nucleotides: 13. The CDR3 is CASSPRGSGTGTYEQYF. The CDR3 DNA reads TGTGCCAGCAGCCCCAGGGGGTCCGGGACAGGGACCTACGAGCAGTACTTC.

This clonotype was seen at least ten times. The chain couples TRBV5-1 to TRBJ1-1, with D maybe TRBD1 (5 bases). Germline CDR1 SGHRS, CDR2 YFSETQ. The CDR3 loop spans 17 amino acids. The germline V and J ends were trimmed by 3 bases and 1 base, with 19 bases remaining between them. Written as DNA, the CDR3 is TGCGCCAGCAGCTGGGGGACGCGTCCTGCGGGGAACACTGAAGCTTTCTTT. Translation: CASSWGTRPAGNTEAFF.

Worth noting for this clonotype: Germline is not matched at one junction end, which may reflect a read error. The V gene is TRBV10-3, the J gene TRBJ1-5, with D possibly matching TRBD1 (5 bases). The CDR3 has 13 residues. CDR1 is ENHRY, CDR2 SYGVKD, per germline. CDR3 DNA sequence: TGTGCCACCAGTGGAGTAGGGGTCCAGCCCCAGCATTTT. Translating it yields CATSGVGVQPQHF.

Worth noting for this clonotype: One base away lies a much larger clone, so this may be a sequencing read error. V gene TRBV27 combines with J gene TRBJ2-5; the match to TRBD1 covers 7 bases. Germline V lookup: CDR1 MNHEY, CDR2 SMNVEV (reference sequence). The CDR3 has 16 amino acids. V shed 7 bases, J shed 4 bases, and the junction held 15 bases outside the gene matches. The CDR3 spells CASNSDSEGAGETQYF. Written as DNA, the CDR3 is TGTGCCAGCAACTCAGATTCAGAGGGGGCAGGAGAGACCCAGTACTTC.

This clonotype has only a few counts. The rearrangement uses TRBV6-4 and TRBJ1-6; D is uncertain. Germline lookup yields CDR1 MRHNA and CDR2 SNTAGT. The length of the CDR3 is 13 residues. Trimming removed 0 bases from V and 8 bases from J, with 5 bases in between. CDR3 DNA: TGTGCCAGCAGTGACTCGAAGGATTCACCCCTCCACTTT. This sequence encodes CASSDSKDSPLHF.

Concerning this clonotype itself: A single base separates this from a much larger clone, so it may be a read error. V gene TRBV27 combines with J gene TRBJ1-5; a weak D match, TRBD1 (6 bases). The CDR3 has 17 residues. V was pared by 5 bases and J by 5 bases, with 22 bases between. Germline CDR1 MNHEY, CDR2 SMNVEV (reference sequence). The CDR3 region is CASSGVWGGDKDQPQHF. As DNA, the CDR3 is TGTGCCAGCAGTGGGGTATGGGGGGGGGACAAGGATCAGCCCCAGCATTTT.

The chain links TRBV12-3 or TRBV12-4 to TRBJ1-1; D unclear. Trimming stripped 4 bases from V and 4 bases from J, with 13 bases between. The CDR3 length is 14 residues. Here the CDR3 DNA reads TGTGCCAGCAGTTCCCCGGGAGGGCCCACTGAAGCTTTCTTT. Translation: CASSSPGGPTEAFF.